The clone carrying this T cell receptor (beta chain) has a count of ten or more. No antigen is known for it. This sample was included in a study of breast tumors, draining lymph nodes, adjacent tissues. Whole-study results and caveats: Data only fit, rather than demonstrated, lymph node origin of most tumor T cells.

Axillary draining lymph nodes of breast cancer patients supplied the node samples. CDR3 length: 13 amino acids. With V trimmed by 6 bases and J by 5 bases, 6 bases remained unmatched. Germline-derived CDR1 and CDR2 are SGHDN and FVKESK. TCRdb processed the multiplex PCR reads anew with MiXCR; each CDR3 protein has one entry. The table records about 180,000 distinct CDR3 sequences, 25% to 40% of them present only once. Sequencing was performed on axillary lymph node tissue. V gene TRBV14 combines with J gene TRBJ2-5; 7 positions agree with TRBD1. This TCR came from a female donor with breast cancer. Some clones in this sample may be carry-over from other donors' samples. This CDR3 reads CASRRQGRETQYF. CDR3 DNA: TGTGCCAGCAGGAGACAGGGCCGGGAGACCCAGTACTTC.